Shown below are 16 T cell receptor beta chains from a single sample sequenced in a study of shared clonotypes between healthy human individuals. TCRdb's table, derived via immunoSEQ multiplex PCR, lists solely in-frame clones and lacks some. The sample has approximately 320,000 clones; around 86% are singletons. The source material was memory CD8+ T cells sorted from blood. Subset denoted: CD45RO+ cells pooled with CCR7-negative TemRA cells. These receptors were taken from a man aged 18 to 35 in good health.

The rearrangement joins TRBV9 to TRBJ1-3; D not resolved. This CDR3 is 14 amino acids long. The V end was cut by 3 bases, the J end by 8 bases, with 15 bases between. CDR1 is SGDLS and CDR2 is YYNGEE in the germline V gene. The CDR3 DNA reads TGTGCCAGCAGCGCGGCGCCCCCCCGGGACACCATATATTTT. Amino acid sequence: CASSAAPPRDTIYF. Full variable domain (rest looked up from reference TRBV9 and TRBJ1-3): DSGVTQTPKHLITATGQRVTLRCSPRSGDLSVYWYQQSLDQGLQFLIQYYNGEERAKGNILERFSAQQFPDLHSELNLSSLELGDSALYFCASSAAPPRDTIYFGEGSWLTVV.

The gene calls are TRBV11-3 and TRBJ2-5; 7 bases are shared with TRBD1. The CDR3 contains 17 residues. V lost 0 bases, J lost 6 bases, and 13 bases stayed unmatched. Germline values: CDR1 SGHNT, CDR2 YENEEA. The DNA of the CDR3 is TGTGCCAGCAGCTTAGATAAGAACAGGGGAGCAGCGAAGACCCAGTACTTC. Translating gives CASSLDKNRGAAKTQYF. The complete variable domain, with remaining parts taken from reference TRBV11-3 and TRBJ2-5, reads EAGVVQSPRYKIIEKKQPVAFWCNPISGHNTLYWYLQNLGQGPELLIRYENEEAVDDSQLPKDRFSAERLKGVDSTLKIQPAELGDSAVYLCASSLDKNRGAAKTQYFGPGTRLLVL.

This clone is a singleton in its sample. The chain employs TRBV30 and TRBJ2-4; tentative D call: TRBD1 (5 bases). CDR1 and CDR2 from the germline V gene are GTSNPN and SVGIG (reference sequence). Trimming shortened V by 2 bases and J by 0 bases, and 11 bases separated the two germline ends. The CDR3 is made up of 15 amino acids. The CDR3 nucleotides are TGTGCCTGGAGTACCATAGGGGAAGCCAAAAACATTCAGTACTTC. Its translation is CAWSTIGEAKNIQYF.

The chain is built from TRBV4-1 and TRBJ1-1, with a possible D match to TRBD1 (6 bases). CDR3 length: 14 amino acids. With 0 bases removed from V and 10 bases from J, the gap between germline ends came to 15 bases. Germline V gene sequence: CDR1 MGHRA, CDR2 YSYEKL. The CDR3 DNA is TGCGCCAGCAGCCAAGATCAAAACAGGGTTACAGCTTTCTTT. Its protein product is CASSQDQNRVTAFF.

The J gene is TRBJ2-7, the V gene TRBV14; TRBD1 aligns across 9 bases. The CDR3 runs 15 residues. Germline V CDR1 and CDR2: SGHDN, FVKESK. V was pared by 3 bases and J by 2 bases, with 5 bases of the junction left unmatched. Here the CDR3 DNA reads TGTGCCAGCAGCCAGGAAGACAGGGGGACCTACGAGCAGTACTTC. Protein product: CASSQEDRGTYEQYF. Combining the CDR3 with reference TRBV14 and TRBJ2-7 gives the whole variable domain EAGVTQFPSHSVIEKGQTVTLRCDPISGHDNLYWYRRVMGKEIKFLLHFVKESKQDESGMPNNRFLAERTGGTYSTLKVQPAELEDSGVYFCASSQEDRGTYEQYFGPGTRLTVT.

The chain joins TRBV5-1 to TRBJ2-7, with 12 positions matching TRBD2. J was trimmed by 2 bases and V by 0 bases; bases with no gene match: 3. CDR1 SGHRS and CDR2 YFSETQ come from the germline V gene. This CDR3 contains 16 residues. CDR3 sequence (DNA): TGCGCCAGCAGCTTGGCTCTAGCGGGGGGGCCCTACGAGCAGTACTTC. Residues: CASSLALAGGPYEQYF.

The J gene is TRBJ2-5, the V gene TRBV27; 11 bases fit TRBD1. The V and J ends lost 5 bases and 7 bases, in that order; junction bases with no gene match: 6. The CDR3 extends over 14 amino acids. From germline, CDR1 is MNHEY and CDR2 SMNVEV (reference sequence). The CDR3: CASSRGQGGWTQYF. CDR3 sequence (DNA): TGTGCCAGCAGTAGGGGACAGGGGGGGTGGACCCAGTACTTC.

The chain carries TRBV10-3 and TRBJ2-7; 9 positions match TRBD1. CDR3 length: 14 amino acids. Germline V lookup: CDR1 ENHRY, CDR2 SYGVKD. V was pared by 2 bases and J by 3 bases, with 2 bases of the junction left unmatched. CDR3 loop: CAISEQDRGYEQYF. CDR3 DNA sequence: TGTGCCATCAGTGAGCAGGACAGGGGCTACGAGCAGTACTTC.

The CDR3 nucleotides read TGCGCCAGCAGCCTAAGACATACGGCTCGGGAGCAGTACTTC. This encodes CASSLRHTAREQYF. The rearrangement links TRBV5-1 to TRBJ2-7; D gene ambiguous. CDR3 length: 14 amino acids. The V end lost 4 bases, the J end lost 7 bases, and 18 bases lay between the germline ends. The germline gives CDR1 SGHRS, CDR2 YFSETQ.

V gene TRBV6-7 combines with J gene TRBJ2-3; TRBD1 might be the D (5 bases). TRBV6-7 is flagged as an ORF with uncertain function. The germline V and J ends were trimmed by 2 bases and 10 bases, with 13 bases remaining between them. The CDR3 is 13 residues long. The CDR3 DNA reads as TGTGCCAGCAGTTACCCGACCCCCAGGGCGCAGTATTTT. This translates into CASSYPTPRAQYF.

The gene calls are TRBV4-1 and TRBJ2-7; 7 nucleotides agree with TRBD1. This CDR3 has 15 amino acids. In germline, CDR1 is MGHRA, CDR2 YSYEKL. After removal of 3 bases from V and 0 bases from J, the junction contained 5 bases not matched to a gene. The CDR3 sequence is CASSQGQRSSYEQYF. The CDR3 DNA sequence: TGCGCCAGCAGCCAGGGACAGCGGAGCTCCTACGAGCAGTACTTC.

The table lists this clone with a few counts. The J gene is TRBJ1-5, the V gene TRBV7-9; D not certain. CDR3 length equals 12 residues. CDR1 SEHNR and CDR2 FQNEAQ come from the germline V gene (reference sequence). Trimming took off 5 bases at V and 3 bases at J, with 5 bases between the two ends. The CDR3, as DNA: TGTGCCAGCAGCGCATCCAATCAGCCCCAGCATTTT. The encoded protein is CASSASNQPQHF.

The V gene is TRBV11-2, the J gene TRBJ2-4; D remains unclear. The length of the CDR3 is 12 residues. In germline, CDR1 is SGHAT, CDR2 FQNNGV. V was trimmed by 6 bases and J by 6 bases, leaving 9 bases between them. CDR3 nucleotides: TGTGCCAGCAGGGAGCCGTTAAACATTCAGTACTTC. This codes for CASREPLNIQYF.

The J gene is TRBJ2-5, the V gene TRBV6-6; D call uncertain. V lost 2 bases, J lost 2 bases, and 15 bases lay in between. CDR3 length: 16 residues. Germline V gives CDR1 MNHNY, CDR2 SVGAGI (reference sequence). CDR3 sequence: CASSYEAGAIQETQYF. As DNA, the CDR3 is TGTGCCAGCAGTTACGAGGCAGGAGCAATACAAGAGACCCAGTACTTC.

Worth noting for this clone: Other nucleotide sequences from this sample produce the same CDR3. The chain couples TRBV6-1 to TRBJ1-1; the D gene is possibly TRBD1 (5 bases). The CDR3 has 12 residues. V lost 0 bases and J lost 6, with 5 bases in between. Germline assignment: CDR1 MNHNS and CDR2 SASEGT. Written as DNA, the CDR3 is TGTGCCAGCAGTGAAGCGGGACCTGAAGCTTTCTTT. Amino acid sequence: CASSEAGPEAFF.

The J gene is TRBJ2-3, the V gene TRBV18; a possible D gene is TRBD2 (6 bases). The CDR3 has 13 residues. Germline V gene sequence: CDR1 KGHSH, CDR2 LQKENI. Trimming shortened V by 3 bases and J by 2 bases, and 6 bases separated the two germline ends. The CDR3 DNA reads TGTGCCAGCTCACCGGGACTCACAGATACGCAGTATTTT. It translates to CASSPGLTDTQYF.